A single sample is the source of the 20 T cell receptor beta chains below, sequenced in a study of PD-1 blockade in classical Hodgkin lymphoma. Each patient experienced a relapse that followed autologous stem cell transplantation, and brentuximab vedotin exposure varied. Sequencing was performed with immunoSEQ multiplex PCR; in TCRdb, only in-frame clones are kept and a portion is missing. The data contain about 97,000 clones, 80% to 85% of them singletons. The specimen comprised peripheral blood mononuclear cells (PBMCs), sampled at baseline. The receptors stem from a human donor with classical Hodgkin lymphoma.

CDR3 nucleotide sequence: TGCGCCAGCGAGTCCCACGGACAGGGGGCCGGCGGGGAGCTGTTTTTT. Protein product: CASESHGQGAGGELFF. The chain uses TRBV5-1 and TRBJ2-2; TRBD1 matches 11 bases. Germline V gene data show CDR1 as SGHRS and CDR2 as YFSETQ. This CDR3 contains 16 residues. The junction had 12 bases not matched to a gene; V was cut back by 7 bases and J by 7 bases.

The count of this clone is one. The CDR3: CSVVGGAYNEQFF. Here the CDR3 DNA reads TGCAGCGTTGTCGGGGGGGCCTACAATGAGCAGTTCTTC. V gene TRBV29-1 combines with J gene TRBJ2-1; 8 bases are a match to TRBD2. The germline V gene has CDR1 SQVTM and CDR2 ANQGSEA. V dropped 4 bases and J dropped 2; count of bases not matched to a gene: 1. The CDR3 is 13 amino acids.

The chain has TRBV6-5 and TRBJ1-6; tentatively, D is TRBD1 (5 bases). This CDR3 contains 16 residues. V was pared by 0 bases and J by 8 bases, with 14 bases between. CDR1 and CDR2 from the germline V gene are MNHEY and SVGAGI. The chain's CDR3 is CASSYSKGPPHSPLHF. The CDR3 DNA follows: TGTGCCAGCAGTTACTCGAAGGGACCCCCACATTCACCCCTCCACTTT.

The genes are TRBV10-3 and TRBJ2-2; D unclear. Trimming stripped 2 bases from V and 6 bases from J, with 7 bases between. Germline CDR1 reads ENHRY; CDR2 reads SYGVKD. The CDR3 runs 13 residues. The CDR3 DNA reads TGTGCCATCAGTGAGGTTGGGTCCGGGGAGCTGTTTTTT. Protein sequence: CAISEVGSGELFF.

This clone was detected only a few times. V usage is TRBV7-9 and J usage is TRBJ2-5; the match to TRBD2 covers 8 bases. CDR1 is SEHNR, CDR2 FQNEAQ, per germline (reference sequence). Unmatched junction bases numbered 6, after V lost 1 base and J lost 2 bases. This CDR3 has 16 amino acids. The CDR3 sequence is CASSLGLREGQETQYF. DNA for the CDR3: TGTGCCAGCAGCTTAGGATTACGGGAGGGTCAAGAGACCCAGTACTTC.

The chain employs TRBV30 and TRBJ2-5, with D perhaps matching TRBD1 or TRBD2 (7 bases each). Trimming took 4 bases from V and 4 from J, leaving 10 bases between them. There are 12 residues in the CDR3. Germline V gene sequence: CDR1 GTSNPN, CDR2 SVGIG (reference sequence). Written as DNA, the CDR3 is TGTGCCTGGACAGGGGGGGGAGAGACCCAGTACTTC. This gives the protein CAWTGGGETQYF. Filled out from reference TRBV30 and TRBJ2-5, the complete variable domain reads SQTIHQWPATLVQPVGSPLSLECTVEGTSNPNLYWYRQAAGRGLQLLFYSVGIGQISSEVPQNLSASRPQDRQFILSSKKLLLSDSGFYLCAWTGGGETQYFGPGTRLLVL.

This sequence joins TRBV4-3 and TRBJ2-2, with 9 bases fitting TRBD2. This CDR3 has 16 residues. J was trimmed by 3 bases and V by 0 bases; bases with no gene match: 2. In germline, CDR1 is LGHNA, CDR2 YSLEER. The CDR3 nucleotides are TGCGCCAGCAGCCAAGAAGTAGCGGGGGACACCGGGGAGCTGTTTTTT. Residues: CASSQEVAGDTGELFF.

The chain carries TRBV10-3 and TRBJ2-7; 11 nucleotides agree with TRBD1. V was pared by 8 bases and J by 1 base, with 4 bases of the junction left unmatched. Germline assignment: CDR1 ENHRY and CDR2 SYGVKD. This CDR3 is built from 14 residues. The CDR3 bases are TGTGCCATCCGGGGACAGGGGGGGTCCTACGAGCAGTACTTC. Encoded protein: CAIRGQGGSYEQYF.

V is TRBV7-3 and J is TRBJ1-1, with no clear D. This CDR3 comprises 13 residues. Trimming removed 1 base at V and 4 bases at J, with 7 bases between. Germline values: CDR1 SGHTA, CDR2 FQGTGA. The CDR3 sequence: CASSLIPTTEAFF. For the CDR3, the DNA is TGTGCCAGCAGCTTAATTCCGACCACTGAAGCTTTCTTT.

In regard to this clone: No conserved phenylalanine or tryptophan ends this CDR3, so it is likely a read error. This CDR3 is CASSQRLGALREQYL. The CDR3 bases are TGTGCCAGCAGCCAACGTCTGGGGGCGCTTCGGGAGCAGTACCTC. The V and J genes are TRBV5-4 and TRBJ2-7, with D possibly being TRBD1 (6 bases). Germline CDR1 and CDR2: SGHNT and YYREEE (reference sequence). The CDR3 totals 15 residues. V lost 4 bases to trimming and J lost 7 bases, with 21 bases between them.

The chain has TRBV9 and TRBJ1-5; the D gene is possibly TRBD1 (5 bases). CDR3 length equals 15 residues. V was pared by 4 bases and J by 4 bases, with 15 bases between. Germline values: CDR1 SGDLS, CDR2 YYNGEE. The CDR3, as DNA: TGTGCCAGCAGCCCAGATGGGCAGGGAAATCAGCCCCAGCATTTT. This codes for CASSPDGQGNQPQHF.

This rearrangement joins TRBV30 to TRBJ2-1, with TRBD2 as a possible D gene (5 bases). The length of the CDR3 is 16 residues. Trimming cost V 2 bases and J 2 bases, with 16 bases left between them. Germline CDR1 reads GTSNPN; CDR2 reads SVGIG (reference sequence). For the CDR3, the DNA is TGTGCCTGGAGTCATTTACGGGGAGACACCTACAATGAGCAGTTCTTC. Its translation: CAWSHLRGDTYNEQFF. Full variable domain (rest looked up from reference TRBV30 and TRBJ2-1): SQTIHQWPATLVQPVGSPLSLECTVEGTSNPNLYWYRQAAGRGLQLLFYSVGIGQISSEVPQNLSASRPQDRQFILSSKKLLLSDSGFYLCAWSHLRGDTYNEQFFGPGTRLTVL.

The chain joins TRBV19 to TRBJ2-1, with D perhaps matching TRBD2 (6 bases). The CDR3 spans 14 residues. The germline V gene encodes CDR1 LNHDA and CDR2 SQIVND (reference sequence). Trimming took off 10 bases at V and 6 bases at J, with 19 bases between the two ends. The DNA of the CDR3 is TGTGCCACCCACACCCCAGGAGGGCGCAATGAGCAGTTCTTC. This sequence encodes CATHTPGGRNEQFF.

This sequence joins TRBV5-1 and TRBJ2-7; 8 bases are a match to TRBD2. CDR3 length: 17 residues. V lost 1 base and J lost 2; bases outside the gene matches: 11. Germline V gene data show CDR1 as SGHRS and CDR2 as YFSETQ. CDR3 sequence (DNA): TGCGCCAGCAGCTTGTCGGCTAGCGGGCTCGGGGCCTACGAGCAGTACTTC. It is translated as CASSLSASGLGAYEQYF.

Concerning this clone itself: In the same sample, other DNA sequences code for this CDR3. The V call is TRBV6-5, the J call TRBJ1-1; TRBD1 might be the D (6 bases). The CDR3 has 13 amino acids. The V gene's germline CDR1 is MNHEY and CDR2 SVGAGI. V was trimmed by 6 bases and J by 1 base, leaving 9 bases between them. In DNA, the CDR3 is TGTGCCAGCAGCAGGACAGCGAACACTGAAGCTTTCTTT. This translates into CASSRTANTEAFF.

The chain employs TRBV11-2 and TRBJ2-3; 8 bases map to TRBD1. Germline V gives CDR1 SGHAT, CDR2 FQNNGV. The junction had 14 bases not matched to a gene; V was cut back by 0 bases and J by 6 bases. The CDR3 is 18 amino acids. CDR3 DNA sequence: TGTGCCAGCAGCTTAGATCAGGTCGGGGCAGGGGGCTACGATACGCAGTATTTT. Residues: CASSLDQVGAGGYDTQYF.

The chain carries TRBV25-1 and TRBJ1-1, with D maybe TRBD1 (6 bases). Germline V CDR1 and CDR2: MGHDK, SYGVNS. CDR3 length: 16 amino acids. V lost 4 bases to trimming and J lost 0 bases, with 15 bases between them. CDR3 sequence: CASSVGLGGLNTEAFF. In DNA, the CDR3 is TGTGCCAGCAGTGTGGGACTGGGGGGCTTGAACACTGAAGCTTTCTTT.

The V and J genes are TRBV7-9 and TRBJ2-2, with D unresolved. The germline CDR1 and CDR2 sequences are SEHNR and FQNEAQ (reference sequence). With 1 base removed from V and 2 bases from J, the gap between germline ends came to 5 bases. The length of the CDR3 is 14 residues. CDR3 residues: CASSLDINTGELFF. The CDR3 nucleotides read TGTGCCAGCAGCTTAGATATAAACACCGGGGAGCTGTTTTTT.

The rearrangement uses TRBV7-3 and TRBJ2-7; D gene unclear. Per germline, CDR1 SGHTA and CDR2 FQGTGA. This CDR3 spans 12 amino acids. With 2 bases removed from V and 6 bases from J, the gap between germline ends came to 8 bases. The CDR3 DNA follows: TGTGCCAGCAGCTTAGGGGTGGGCGAGCAGTACTTC. This gives the protein CASSLGVGEQYF.

This chain uses TRBV4-2 with TRBJ1-5; the D gene is possibly TRBD1 (6 bases). Trimming left V 3 bases short and J 9 bases short, with 18 bases between. In germline, CDR1 is LGHNA, CDR2 YNFKEQ. This CDR3 comprises 15 residues. DNA of the CDR3: TGTGCCAGCAGCCAGGAGACGGGGGCCCTTTGGCCCCAGCATTTT. Protein sequence: CASSQETGALWPQHF.